This TCR beta chain came from a study of glioma-infiltrating T cells (dated by TCRdb to about 2016). General notes on the study: TCR alpha- and beta-chain repertoires were sequenced from glioma tissue, non-neoplastic brain tissue and matched peripheral blood mononuclear cells. The paired cohort comprised three low-grade glioma patients, under 10 primary glioblastoma patients and three non-glioma patients contributing non-neoplastic brain tissue. To gauge divergence between tissue and blood T-cell populations, every tissue-infiltrating repertoire was compared against the peripheral blood repertoire from the same patient.

There are many counts of this clonotype. Its antigen target is currently unknown. No clone much larger than this one lies a single base away; base qualities are absent. The study at large found these results: VJ-independent divergence between tissue and blood was lower than expected in non-neoplastic patients but higher than expected in all gliomas, particularly low-grade gliomas. Tissue and blood shared very few CDR3 sequences, a result attributed to high CDR3 diversity and limited sampling. Group comparisons rested on small numbers: three non-neoplastic, three low-grade glioma and eight glioblastoma patients.

TCR alpha and beta CDR3 regions were amplified with the iRepertoire nested amplicon-rescue multiplex PCR (arm-PCR) platform from RNA. One-step reverse transcription and amplification used roughly 100-400 ng of tissue mRNA or PBMC total RNA as input. Following bead purification, Illumina adapters were added by a secondary multiplex PCR, and libraries between 200 and 400 bp were gel-purified. Demultiplexing relied on internal 6-nucleotide barcodes carried by the libraries. Libraries were sequenced on an Illumina MiSeq with 2x220 or 2x250 nucleotide paired-end reads. The study's processing was this. FLASH 1.2.11 was used to merge paired reads, and BWA-MEM then aligned the reads to the GRCh37 human genome before TRA and TRB reads were extracted. V and J assignment used an IMGT-derived reference of cassette sequences and CDR3 motifs that included pseudogenes. Reads were translated in three frames, and productive CDR3s were defined by a C…FGXG motif without stop codons. A clonotype was defined as a unique combination of a V-J cassette pair and a CDR3 amino acid sequence. Filtering of reads was based on Hamming distance, with the threshold set by the sequence error rate of each sample in mapped regions. Clones were called with MiXCR by TCRdb after fastp trimmed the public reads at Q25, and only in-frame beta chains were retained. One record per CDR3 amino acid sequence lists the most common genes and DNA. V and J calls and clone size were set by TCRdb, not the authors. Recorded for this sample are fewer than 200,000 distinct CDR3 sequences; under 55% of them occurred a single time. Together, the top ten hold around 4.9% of the sample.

The sample comprised glioma tissue, nonneoplastic brain tissue, or PBMCs (not recorded which). The sequence came from a human donor with low-grade glioma or glioblastoma, undergoing nonglioma brain surgery, or in good health (not recorded which).

The CDR3 corresponds to CASRAGGPTYEQFF. The bases read TGTGCCAGCAGAGCGGGAGGGCCAACCTATGAGCAGTTCTTC. The chain uses TRBV2 and TRBJ2-1; 10 nucleotides in the junction match TRBD2. From its cysteine to its phenylalanine, the CDR3 spans 14 amino acids. Only the CDR3 part of the read is kept: 42 bases, read in frame from the first base. CDR1 is given as SNHLY and CDR2 as FYNNEI, both from the germline V gene. From V the trimming removes 6 bases and from J it removes 8 bases, while the gene matches leave 7 bases of the junction unaccounted for.